The sequence of this TCR beta chain was determined in a study of cytomegalovirus exposure and HLA in healthy donors. Study-wide findings and caveats: The likely origin of a cluster of highly shared sequence variants was a sequencing artifact.

With respect to this clone: Antigen: not known.

PCR primers comprised 60 Vbeta and 13 Jbeta primers. Here immunoSEQ multiplex PCR was the method, and the copy in TCRdb shows in-frame clones only, minus some. The sample lists 150,000 or so clones, approximately 81% occurring once. CDR1 and CDR2 from the germline V gene are SGHAT and FQNNGV. V gave up 3 bases and J gave up 3 bases, with 11 bases separating them. This CDR3 is built from 15 residues. This rearrangement joins TRBV11-2 to TRBJ1-4, with a possible D match to TRBD1 (6 bases). The sequenced material came from PBMCs. The origin of this receptor is a female donor in good health and CMV-seronegative. Written as DNA, the CDR3 is TGTGCCAGCAGCTTGGGCGGACAGCCTAATGAAAAACTGTTTTTT. Amino acids: CASSLGGQPNEKLFF.